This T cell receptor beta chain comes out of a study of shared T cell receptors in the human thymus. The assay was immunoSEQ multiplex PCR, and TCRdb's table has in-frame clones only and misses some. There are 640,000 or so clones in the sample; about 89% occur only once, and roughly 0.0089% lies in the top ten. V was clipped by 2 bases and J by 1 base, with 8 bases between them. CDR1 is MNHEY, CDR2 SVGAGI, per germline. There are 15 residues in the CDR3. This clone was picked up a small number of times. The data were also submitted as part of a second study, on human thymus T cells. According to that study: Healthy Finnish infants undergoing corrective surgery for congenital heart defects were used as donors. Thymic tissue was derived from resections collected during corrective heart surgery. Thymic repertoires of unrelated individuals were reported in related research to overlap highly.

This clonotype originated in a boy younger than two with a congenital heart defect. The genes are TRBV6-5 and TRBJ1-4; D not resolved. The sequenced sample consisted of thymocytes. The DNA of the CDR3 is TGTGCCAGCAGTTACAGTAGAGGAACTAATGAAAAACTGTTTTTT. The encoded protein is CASSYSRGTNEKLFF.